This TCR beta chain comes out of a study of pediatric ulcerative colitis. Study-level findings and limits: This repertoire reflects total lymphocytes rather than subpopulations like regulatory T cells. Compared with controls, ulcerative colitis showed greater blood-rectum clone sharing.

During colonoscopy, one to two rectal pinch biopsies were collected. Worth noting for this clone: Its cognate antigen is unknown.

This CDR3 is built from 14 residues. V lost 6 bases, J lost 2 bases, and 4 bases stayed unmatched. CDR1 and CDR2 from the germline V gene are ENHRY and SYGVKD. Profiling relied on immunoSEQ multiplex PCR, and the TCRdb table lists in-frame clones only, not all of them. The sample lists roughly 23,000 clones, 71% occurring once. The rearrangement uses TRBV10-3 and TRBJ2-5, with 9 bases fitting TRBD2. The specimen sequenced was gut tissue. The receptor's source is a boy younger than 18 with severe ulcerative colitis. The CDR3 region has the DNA TGTGCCATCAGGCCTAGCGGGGTACAAGAGACCCAGTACTTC. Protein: CAIRPSGVQETQYF.